Sequencing of this TCR beta chain was carried out in a study of human T cells and chemical hapten exposure. Turning to the study itself: Mainly, slight library volume differences in the pool made TCR yields vary. Findings and caveats of the study: DPC sensitization did not alter TCRs above 1 in 1000 frequency.

As to this clonotype: The antigen is unknown.

Individual cDNA molecules (in the library) carried attached unique molecular identifiers. Original handling: TCRs per sample had a median of around 98,000 and ranged from about 20,000 to 700,000. MiXCR was run by TCRdb on the RACE reads, yielding one entry per CDR3 protein. The V and J calls were not made by the authors but by TCRdb's processing. The sample yields about 77,000 distinct CDR3 sequences, approximately 8.6% seen once. The time point was: healthy volunteer bleed at 6 weeks. Unfractionated whole blood served as the source for total RNA extraction. Germline V lookup: CDR1 SNHLY, CDR2 FYNNEI. V lost 2 bases, J lost 7 bases, and 11 bases lay in between. The CDR3 loop spans 14 amino acids.

This TCR was sampled from a female donor in good health. Some clones in this sample may be carry-over from other donors' samples. The sample was whole blood. The rearrangement links TRBV2 to TRBJ1-4; D remains ambiguous. DNA of the CDR3: TGTGCCAGCAGTGAAAGGAGGATGGTTGAAAAACTGTTTTTT. The encoded protein is CASSERRMVEKLFF.